The sequence of this T cell receptor (beta chain) was determined in a study of blood T cell repertoires in COVID-19. Study summary: Some COVID-19 samples were acute and others convalescent; all came from the United States, Italy and Spain. T cells, B-cell-depleted T cells, or PBMCs provided the cDNA or gDNA that served as material.

In the study's own analysis: Nucleated cell number was recorded as an estimate derived from reference gene primer amplification. Method: immunoSEQ multiplex PCR; TCRdb's copy keeps in-frame clones and lacks some. The V and J calls and the clone size are those of that table, but D and trimming were determined from the DNA. The sample has 95,000 to 120,000 clones; approximately 81% are singletons. The sequenced sample consisted of peripheral blood. The source is a man aged 45 to 65 with acute or convalescent COVID-19.

CDR3 DNA: TGTGCCAGCAGCGTTCAACCCGGTCAGCCCCAGCATTTT. It yields the protein CASSVQPGQPQHF. The chain joins TRBV9 to TRBJ1-5; D remains ambiguous. CDR1 SGDLS and CDR2 YYNGEE come from the germline V gene. Trimming took 2 bases from V and 6 from J, leaving 9 bases between them. The CDR3 has 13 residues. Looking up the rest from reference TRBV9 and TRBJ1-5 gives the full variable domain: DSGVTQTPKHLITATGQRVTLRCSPRSGDLSVYWYQQSLDQGLQFLIQYYNGEERAKGNILERFSAQQFPDLHSELNLSSLELGDSALYFCASSVQPGQPQHFGDGTRLSIL.